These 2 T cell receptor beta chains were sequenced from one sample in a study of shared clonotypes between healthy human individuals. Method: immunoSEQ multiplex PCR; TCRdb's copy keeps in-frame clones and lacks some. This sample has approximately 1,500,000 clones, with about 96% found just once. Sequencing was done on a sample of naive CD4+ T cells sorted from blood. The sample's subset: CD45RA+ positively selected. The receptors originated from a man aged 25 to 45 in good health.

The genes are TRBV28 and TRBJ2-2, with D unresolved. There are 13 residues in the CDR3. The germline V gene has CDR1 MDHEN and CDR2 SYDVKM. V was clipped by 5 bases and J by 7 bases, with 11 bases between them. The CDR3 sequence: CASSGLVIGELFF. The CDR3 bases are TGTGCCAGCAGTGGGCTAGTTATCGGGGAGCTGTTTTTT.

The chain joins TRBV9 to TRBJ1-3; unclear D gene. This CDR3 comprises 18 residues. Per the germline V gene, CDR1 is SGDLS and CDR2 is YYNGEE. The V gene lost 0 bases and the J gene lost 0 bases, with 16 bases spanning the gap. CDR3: CASSVGRTSLNSGNTIYF. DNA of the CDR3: TGTGCCAGCAGCGTAGGCAGGACCTCCCTCAACTCTGGAAACACCATATATTTT.